These T cell receptor beta chains were read from a single sample in a study of vaccination and CD4 T cells after COVID-19. Their antigens remain unidentified. TCRdb used MiXCR to reprocess the PCR reads, holding one entry per CDR3 protein. The sample holds more than 9,000 distinct CDR3 sequences, 45% to 50% seen once. What was sequenced was CD4+ T cells from blood, cultured in vitro. Source of these receptors: a human donor who had recovered from COVID-19. The CDR3 runs from the conserved cysteine through the conserved F or W. A D gene is named only where the DNA matches it firmly. Where a row states a size, it is once, few, many or the class of an expanded clone; other rows omit it.

CDR3aa: CASSVTSGSTDTQYF; CDR3nt: TGTGCCAGCAGTGTCACTAGCGGTTCCACAGATACGCAGTATTTT; d_gene: TRBD2; v_gene: TRBV6-4; abundance: few; j_gene: TRBJ2-3
CDR3aa: CASSPGGLAGVNEQFF; CDR3nt: TGCGCCAGCAGCCCTGGGGGTTTAGCGGGGGTCAATGAGCAGTTCTTC; d_gene: TRBD2; v_gene: TRBV5-1; abundance: -; j_gene: TRBJ2-1
CDR3aa: CSVPSGGNTDTQYF; CDR3nt: TGCAGTGTCCCTAGCGGGGGGAACACAGATACGCAGTATTTT; d_gene: TRBD2; v_gene: TRBV20-1; abundance: -; j_gene: TRBJ2-3
CDR3aa: CATSRDRASGSYEQYF; CDR3nt: TGTGCCACCAGCAGAGATCGGGCTAGCGGGTCCTACGAGCAGTACTTC; d_gene: TRBD2; v_gene: TRBV15; abundance: few; j_gene: TRBJ2-7
CDR3aa: CSAIWTSANEQFF; CDR3nt: TGCAGTGCTATTTGGACTAGCGCGAATGAGCAGTTCTTC; d_gene: TRBD2; v_gene: TRBV20-1; abundance: once; j_gene: TRBJ2-1
CDR3aa: CASRYGQGTEAFF; CDR3nt: TGTGCCAGCAGGTACGGACAGGGCACTGAAGCTTTCTTT; d_gene: TRBD1; v_gene: TRBV6-5; abundance: -; j_gene: TRBJ1-1
CDR3aa: CASSSSARTSYEQYF; CDR3nt: TGTGCCAGCAGTAGTTCGGCCAGGACTTCCTACGAGCAGTACTTC; d_gene: -; v_gene: TRBV25-1; abundance: -; j_gene: TRBJ2-7
CDR3aa: CASSILAGAKTGELFF; CDR3nt: TGTGCCAGCAGCATCTTAGCGGGGGCGAAGACCGGGGAGCTGTTTTTT; d_gene: TRBD2; v_gene: TRBV7-6; abundance: few; j_gene: TRBJ2-2
CDR3aa: CASSLSNNRAPRTEAFF; CDR3nt: TGTGCCAGCAGCTTGTCGAATAACAGGGCCCCGCGGACTGAAGCTTTCTTT; d_gene: -; v_gene: TRBV7-8; abundance: -; j_gene: TRBJ1-1
CDR3aa: CASSDPLAGGEKQFF; CDR3nt: TGTGCCAGCAGTGACCCCCTAGCGGGAGGGGAAAAGCAGTTCTTC; d_gene: TRBD2; v_gene: TRBV25-1; abundance: -; j_gene: TRBJ2-1
CDR3aa: CSARRDYEQYF; CDR3nt: TGCAGTGCTAGAAGGGACTACGAGCAGTACTTC; d_gene: -; v_gene: TRBV20-1; abundance: few; j_gene: TRBJ2-7
CDR3aa: CASSLRSAPRSTDTQYF; CDR3nt: TGTGCCAGCAGCTTAAGGAGCGCACCCCGTAGCACAGATACGCAGTATTTT; d_gene: -; v_gene: TRBV7-8; abundance: -; j_gene: TRBJ2-3